This is a list of T cell receptor beta chains from one sample in a study of blood T cell repertoires in COVID-19. TCRdb's table, derived via immunoSEQ multiplex PCR, lists solely in-frame clones and lacks some. The sample carries 350,000 to 450,000 clones, roughly 88% recorded once. The specimen was PBMCs or T cells enriched from blood (not recorded which). Source of these receptors: a woman aged 18-29 years who had been exposed to COVID-19. CDR3s leave out the opening cysteine and the closing phenylalanine or tryptophan. Rows give clone size only sometimes, using once, few, many, or a class for an expanded clone.

ASSQDLATSYNEQF | TRBJ2-1 | NA | TRBV3-1/TRBV3-2
ASSQENVAGPITDTQY | TRBJ2-3 | NA | TRBV4-1
ASSRQGWNNSPLH | TRBJ1-6 | NA | TRBV4-1
ASSLLDRGKAF | TRBJ1-1 | NA | TRBV28
ASTISGLAEEQY | TRBJ2-7 | NA | TRBV5-1
ASSSSTGRNEQF | TRBJ2-1 | NA | TRBV7-9
ASSYASEHGYT | TRBJ1-2 | NA | TRBV27
ASRPSFSTDTQY | TRBJ2-3 | NA | TRBV27
ASSLSGGSYNEQF | TRBJ2-1 | NA | TRBV7-6
ASSDSGGGHNEQF | TRBJ2-1 | NA | TRBV6-4
ASSYSLGEQY | TRBJ2-7 | NA | TRBV6-5
ASSQNGGETQY | TRBJ2-5 | NA | TRBV3-1/TRBV3-2
ASSYSRIDGYT | TRBJ1-2 | NA | TRBV6-5
ATSGGLAGGGYEQF | TRBJ2-1 | NA | TRBV15
SVTAGTGLAETQY | TRBJ2-5 | NA | TRBV29-1
ASSLSGVETQY | TRBJ2-5 | once | TRBV3-1/TRBV3-2
ASSPGQGSNEQY | TRBJ2-7 | NA | TRBV25-1
ASSLGGLAGSEQF | TRBJ2-1 | many | TRBV5-4
AISELAGDEQY | TRBJ2-7 | NA | TRBV10-3
ASSSKGVGSYEQY | TRBJ2-7 | NA | TRBV4-2
SVAGTGGYEQY | TRBJ2-7 | once | TRBV29-1
ASSLAGRTYEQY | TRBJ2-7 | NA | TRBV28
ASSRDSLSYEQY | TRBJ2-7 | NA | TRBV18
ASSFTGSSYNEQF | TRBJ2-1 | NA | TRBV7-9
ASSPSGGSYEQY | TRBJ2-7 | NA | TRBV27
ASRREGRTGELF | TRBJ2-2 | NA | TRBV13
ASSRGQDRGLYGYT | TRBJ1-2 | NA | TRBV14
ASSQASGGFYEQY | TRBJ2-7 | NA | TRBV3-1/TRBV3-2
ASRTPGQPTYEQY | TRBJ2-7 | NA | TRBV27
ASSLDRIAGYEQY | TRBJ2-7 | NA | TRBV18
ASSPLDGATNEKLF | TRBJ1-4 | NA | TRBV7-9
ASSLDRAGNEQF | TRBJ2-1 | once | TRBV5-4
ASSLGLNNEQF | TRBJ2-1 | NA | TRBV12-3/TRBV12-4
ASSLSLSNYGYT | TRBJ1-2 | NA | TRBV11-2
ASSLSTGSNSPLH | TRBJ1-6 | NA | TRBV7-6
ASSFGVAATAETQY | TRBJ2-5 | NA | TRBV5-4
ASTPGGLQGEQY | TRBJ2-7 | NA | TRBV5-6
SASRQGAREQY | TRBJ2-7 | NA | TRBV20-1
AWTKDRALYGYT | TRBJ1-2 | NA | TRBV30
ASSLRQRMNTEAF | TRBJ1-1 | NA | TRBV6-5
ASSSGLAPYNEQF | TRBJ2-1 | few | TRBV5-8
ASSPLPPDWTSGLTDTQY | TRBJ2-3 | NA | TRBV18
ASSQGRAEPAYEQY | TRBJ2-7 | NA | TRBV4-1